This passage covers 5 T cell receptor beta chains from one sample sequenced in a study of blood T cell repertoires in COVID-19. Only in-frame clones appear in the TCRdb table, and some are missing; sequencing was by immunoSEQ multiplex PCR. The data contain some 76,000 clones, approximately 78% of them singletons. The sequencing input was peripheral blood. The receptors here all came from a human donor in a cohort sampled during active COVID-19.

CDR3 protein: CASSPGAGANNEQFF. The CDR3 DNA reads TGTGCCAGCTCACCAGGAGCGGGGGCCAACAATGAGCAGTTCTTC. V and J are TRBV18 and TRBJ2-1; 8 nucleotides match TRBD2. V lost 2 bases to trimming and J lost 5 bases; unmatched junction nucleotides: 5. This CDR3 has 15 residues. CDR1 is KGHSH and CDR2 is LQKENI in the germline V gene.

This clone was observed a single time. The V gene is TRBV19, the J gene TRBJ2-7, with 7 nucleotides matching TRBD1. The CDR3 spans 14 residues. CDR1 LNHDA and CDR2 SQIVND come from the germline V gene (reference sequence). J lost 5 bases, V lost 6 bases, and 10 bases had no gene match. The CDR3 is CASSTLARGNEQYF. CDR3 coding DNA: TGTGCCAGTAGCACCCTCGCCAGGGGGAACGAGCAGTACTTC.

The chain combines TRBV4-1 with TRBJ1-4; 10 bases are shared with TRBD1. The CDR3 totals 18 residues. Unmatched junction bases numbered 8, after V lost 4 bases and J lost 0 bases. The V gene's germline CDR1 is MGHRA and CDR2 YSYEKL. In nucleotides, the CDR3 is TGCGCCAGCAGCCTCAGGGGACAGGGGCTTTCAACTAATGAAAAACTGTTTTTT. This codes for CASSLRGQGLSTNEKLFF.

This chain connects TRBV5-6 to TRBJ2-7; 7 nucleotides agree with TRBD2. Germline values: CDR1 SGHDT, CDR2 YYEEEE. Trimming cost V 4 bases and J 5 bases; bases outside gene matches: 6. The CDR3 runs to 13 residues. CDR3 nucleotide sequence: TGTGCCAGCAGCCCCGGTGGGGGGGACGAGCAGTACTTC. It translates to CASSPGGGDEQYF.

The chain joins TRBV11-3 to TRBJ2-5, with 7 positions matching TRBD1. Germline assignment: CDR1 SGHNT and CDR2 YENEEA. This CDR3 spans 17 amino acids. V shed 5 bases and J 5 bases; nucleotides not matched to a gene: 17. The CDR3 DNA sequence: TGTGCCAGCAGCGGGATTCTCACGACAGGGCGGTGGGAGACCCAGTACTTC. This gives the protein CASSGILTTGRWETQYF. The whole variable domain, filled in from reference TRBV11-3 and TRBJ2-5, reads EAGVVQSPRYKIIEKKQPVAFWCNPISGHNTLYWYLQNLGQGPELLIRYENEEAVDDSQLPKDRFSAERLKGVDSTLKIQPAELGDSAVYLCASSGILTTGRWETQYFGPGTRLLVL.